This T cell receptor (beta chain) was retrieved from a study of blood T cell repertoires in COVID-19. About the research overall: Nucleic acid was either cDNA or gDNA, and it came from T cells, B-cell-depleted T cells, or PBMCs.

TCRdb's table, derived via immunoSEQ multiplex PCR, lists solely in-frame clones and lacks some. The table lists some 220,000 clones, approximately 83% of them singletons. This CDR3 is built from 15 residues. The V segment lost 2 bases and the J segment 11 bases; nucleotides outside the gene matches: 14. CDR1 is MNHNS, CDR2 SASEGT, per germline. This clone came up a few times. The V call is TRBV6-1, the J call TRBJ2-7; 8 nucleotides line up with TRBD1. Sequences were obtained from peripheral blood. This receptor was identified in a woman aged 25 to 39 with COVID-19, enrolled during active disease. CDR3 DNA: TGTGCCAGCAGTGAAATTGAGGACAGCAGGACAGGGAAGTACTTC. Translation gives CASSEIEDSRTGKYF.